The 15 T cell receptor beta chains listed next were all sequenced from one sample in a study of T cells in Graves' hyperthyroidism and ophthalmopathy. RNA transcripts served as the template for amplifying TCR beta CDR3 regions. During a first-round RT-PCR of the TCR CDR3, the HTBI primer set was used. TCRdb processed the multiplex PCR reads anew with MiXCR; each CDR3 protein has one entry. The table has 300,000 to 450,000 distinct CDR3 sequences, approximately 17% seen once; the top ten hold 40%. The material sequenced was blood. These receptors originate from a man aged 18 to 30 with Graves' ophthalmopathy.

The rearrangement uses TRBV10-3 and TRBJ2-1; D not resolved. V was pared by 11 bases and J by 0 bases, with 11 bases between. CDR1 is ENHRY, CDR2 SYGVKD, per germline. This CDR3 is 13 amino acids long. CDR3 in amino acids: CALRSSSYNEQFF. CDR3 nucleotide sequence: TGTGCCCTCCGGTCGAGCTCCTACAATGAGCAGTTCTTC.

Only a few counts were recorded for this clonotype. The V call is TRBV10-2, the J call TRBJ2-3; the D gene is possibly TRBD2 (5 bases). CDR1 is WSHSY and CDR2 is SAAADI in the germline V gene. The length of the CDR3 is 12 residues. The V end was cut by 3 bases, the J end by 9 bases, with 10 bases between. As DNA, the CDR3 is TGCGCCAGCAGTGATACCCCGGGGACGCAGTATTTT. It yields the protein CASSDTPGTQYF.

This chain uses TRBV10-3 with TRBJ1-1; TRBD1 matches 8 bases. The CDR3 extends over 16 amino acids. The V gene end was trimmed by 5 bases and the J gene end by 5 bases; junction bases not matched to a gene: 13. Germline V gene lookup returns CDR1 ENHRY and CDR2 SYGVKD. CDR3 DNA sequence: TGTGCCATCAGTCAAGGACAGGGAGGGGGGGAAACTGAAGCTTTCTTT. Translating it yields CAISQGQGGGETEAFF.

In its sample, this clonotype was seen a few times. The chain has TRBV12-3 or TRBV12-4 and TRBJ2-6, with D perhaps assigned TRBD1 or TRBD2 (6 bases each). Trimming removed 9 bases at V and 4 bases at J, with 19 bases between. CDR3 length: 16 residues. CDR3 protein: CASSGWGAQGANVLTF. Written as DNA, the CDR3 is TGTGCCAGTTCCGGGTGGGGGGCGCAAGGGGCCAACGTCCTGACTTTC.

The chain couples TRBV25-1 to TRBJ2-3; no definite D call. From germline, CDR1 is MGHDK and CDR2 SYGVNS. The CDR3 runs 13 residues. V gave up 3 bases and J gave up 2 bases, with 6 bases separating them. The CDR3 coding sequence is TGTGCCAGCAGTGAGCGGAACACAGATACGCAGTATTTT. Its protein is CASSERNTDTQYF. Together with reference TRBV25-1 and TRBJ2-3, the CDR3 gives the full variable domain: EADIYQTPRYLVIGTGKKITLECSQTMGHDKMYWYQQDPGMELHLIHYSYGVNSTEKGDLSSESTVSRIRTEHFPLTLESARPSHTSQYLCASSERNTDTQYFGPGTRLTVL.

About this clonotype itself: A clone one base away is much larger, so this may be a read error. The V gene is TRBV24-1, the J gene TRBJ2-1; no definite D call. Germline CDR1 reads KGHDR; CDR2 reads SFDVKD. This CDR3 comprises 13 residues. This CDR3 reads CAASDPIGIEQFF. In DNA, the CDR3 is TGTGCCGCCAGTGACCCTATTGGGATTGAGCAGTTCTTC.

This sequence joins TRBV18 and TRBJ2-7, with D perhaps matching TRBD1 (6 bases). The CDR3 is made up of 14 amino acids. Between the trimmed V and J ends, which lost 2 bases and 4 bases, there was a span of 12 bases. CDR1 is KGHSH, CDR2 LQKENI, per germline. The CDR3: CASSPAGGGYEQYF. CDR3 in DNA: TGTGCCAGCTCACCAGCTGGGGGCGGGTACGAGCAGTACTTC.

There are many counts of this clonotype. J is TRBJ2-3 and V is TRBV3-1; D not certain. There are 12 residues in the CDR3. The germline CDR1 and CDR2 sequences are LGHDT and YNNKEL (reference sequence). The V and J ends lost 8 bases and 5 bases respectively, with 11 bases between them. The chain's CDR3 is CASSSFQDTQYF. Written as DNA, the CDR3 is TGTGCCAGCTCTTCTTTCCAAGATACGCAGTATTTT.

This clonotype was recorded many times. V usage is TRBV6-1 and J usage is TRBJ1-2; D is perhaps TRBD1 (5 bases). Germline CDR1 MNHNS, CDR2 SASEGT. V lost 5 bases and J 7 bases, leaving 8 bases between the germline ends. CDR3 length: 11 amino acids. The CDR3 is CASSSGSGYTF. For the CDR3, the DNA is TGTGCCAGCAGTTCAGGGTCTGGCTACACCTTC.

This clonotype has ten or more counts. The chain employs TRBV12-3 or TRBV12-4 and TRBJ1-2; TRBD1 matches 9 bases. The CDR3 consists of 13 residues. V shed 5 bases and J 4 bases; nucleotides not matched to a gene: 2. CDR3 sequence (DNA): TGTGCCAGCAGTAACAGGGGGCCCTATGGCTACACCTTC. This gives the protein CASSNRGPYGYTF.

This clonotype was counted ten times or more. The rearrangement links TRBV3-1 to TRBJ2-5, with a weak D call TRBD1 (5 bases). Trimming left V 5 bases short and J 9 bases short, with 19 bases between. This CDR3 contains 14 residues. Germline values: CDR1 LGHDT, CDR2 YNNKEL (reference sequence). The CDR3 DNA reads TGTGCCAGCAGCGAGTTTCCGGTTAAAGGGGCCCAGTACTTC. Its protein product is CASSEFPVKGAQYF.

This clonotype showed up many times. The chain is built from TRBV27 and TRBJ2-7; TRBD1 aligns across 11 bases. There are 15 residues in the CDR3. The V and J ends lost 5 bases and 5 bases, in that order; junction bases with no gene match: 8. Germline V gives CDR1 MNHEY, CDR2 SMNVEV (reference sequence). The CDR3 coding sequence is TGTGCCAGCAGTCCCGGGACAGGGGGTATCAACGAGCAGTACTTC. Its translation: CASSPGTGGINEQYF.

The sample holds a few counts of this clonotype. The chain carries TRBV7-9 and TRBJ1-6; D uncertain. The length of the CDR3 is 14 residues. Trimming left V 5 bases short and J 9 bases short, with 14 bases between. Germline V gene data show CDR1 as SEHNR and CDR2 as FQNEAQ (reference sequence). The CDR3 here is CASSRPTDGSPLHF. In nucleotides, the CDR3 is TGTGCCAGCAGCCGACCCACGGACGGTTCACCCCTCCACTTT.

The genes are TRBV20-1 and TRBJ1-5; TRBD1 matches at 7 bases. The CDR3 spans 13 residues. Per germline, CDR1 DFQATT and CDR2 SNEGSKA (reference sequence). With 2 bases clipped from V and 6 bases from J, the junction kept 4 bases outside the gene matches. The CDR3 region has the DNA TGCAGTGCTAGAAGGGCAGGGGGTCAGCCCCAGCATTTT. Translated, it gives CSARRAGGQPQHF.

This clonotype was seen a handful of times. The rearrangement uses TRBV12-3 or TRBV12-4 and TRBJ1-4; no clear D gene. V lost 6 bases, J lost 11 bases, and 16 bases lay in between. This CDR3 is 13 amino acids long. The CDR3 DNA reads as TGTGCCAGCAGCCCAAGCTCACCTGGGAAACTGTTTTTT. Protein: CASSPSSPGKLFF.